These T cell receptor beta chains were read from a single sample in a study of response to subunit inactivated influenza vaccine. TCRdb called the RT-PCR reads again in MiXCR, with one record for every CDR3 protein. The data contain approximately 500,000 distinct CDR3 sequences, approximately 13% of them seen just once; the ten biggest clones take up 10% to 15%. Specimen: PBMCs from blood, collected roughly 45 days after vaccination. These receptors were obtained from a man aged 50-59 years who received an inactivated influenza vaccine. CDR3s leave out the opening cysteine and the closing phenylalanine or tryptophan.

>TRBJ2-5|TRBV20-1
SAKSSGSVWFGETQY
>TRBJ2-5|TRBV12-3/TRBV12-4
ASSFSGGRQETQY
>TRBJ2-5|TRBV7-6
ASSSTPGETQY
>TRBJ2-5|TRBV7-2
ASSSTSGGAFETQY
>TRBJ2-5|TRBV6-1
ASSHKESLQETQY
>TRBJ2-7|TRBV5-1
ASSTWTGRTYEQY
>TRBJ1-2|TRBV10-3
ATRIGEANYGYT
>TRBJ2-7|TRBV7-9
ASSLVLGLDRYEQY
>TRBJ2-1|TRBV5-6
ASSLAQRGSYNEQF
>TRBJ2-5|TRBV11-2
ASSPPRVMEQETQY
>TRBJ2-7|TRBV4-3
ASSYYEQY
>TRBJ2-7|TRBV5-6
ASSLGILGDRMGEY
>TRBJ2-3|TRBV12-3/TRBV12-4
ASSLFKADTQY
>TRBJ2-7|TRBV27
ASSRPTSGGRYEQY
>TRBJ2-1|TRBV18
ASSPPFTGWNEQF
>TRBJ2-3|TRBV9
ASSPIVDTQY
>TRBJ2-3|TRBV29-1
SVEPRRGPSTDTQY
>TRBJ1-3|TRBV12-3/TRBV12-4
ASSDNSGNTIY
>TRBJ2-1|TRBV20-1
SADFGPYNEQF
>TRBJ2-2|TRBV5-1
ASSFRLAGQNTGELF
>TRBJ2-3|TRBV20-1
SAGLAGITDTQY
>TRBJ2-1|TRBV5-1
ASSWTGVDDEQF
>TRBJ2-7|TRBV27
ASSLQGITPYEQY
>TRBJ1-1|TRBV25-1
ASSETGQNTEAF
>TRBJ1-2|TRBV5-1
ASSFDLGYGYT